This T cell receptor (beta chain) derives from a study of T cell responses to AZD1222 COVID-19 vaccine. The study, taken as a whole, reports: Elevations in Spike-specific TCR breadth and depth followed administration of two AZD1222 doses. Spike was spanned by vaccine-associated CD4 TCRs, with dominance at 160-218 and 743-854. Without day 14 samples, only post-peak T cell repertoires were studied.

Trimming shortened V by 4 bases and J by 9 bases, and 16 bases separated the two germline ends. The CDR3 runs to 13 residues. Per germline, CDR1 GTSNPN and CDR2 SVGIG (reference sequence). Using immunoSEQ multiplex PCR, the repertoire was profiled, and TCRdb retains in-frame clones only, with some absent. The table records around 110,000 clones, around 90% of them present only once. Of note for this clone: Its antigen is unidentified.

This receptor was taken from an adult who received the AZD1222 COVID-19 vaccine. Sequenced here: peripheral blood, sampled 28 days after the second AZD1222 dose. The chain joins TRBV30 to TRBJ1-3; perhaps TRBD1 as D (5 bases). The CDR3 region is CAWTFLQGGTIYF. The DNA for the CDR3 is TGTGCCTGGACATTTCTCCAGGGAGGCACCATATATTTT.